One sample yielded the 21 T cell receptor beta chains listed below, sequenced in a study of PD-1 blockade in classical Hodgkin lymphoma. Time point of the sample: cycle 4 day 1 (C4D1), after 6 weeks of nivolumab. All the patients suffered relapse after autologous stem cell transplantation, and brentuximab vedotin exposure differed. Measured with immunoSEQ multiplex PCR; TCRdb has only the in-frame clones, and not every one. This sample has around 9,600 clones, with just under 90% found just once. Sample: peripheral blood mononuclear cells (PBMCs), taken before the fourth cycle of nivolumab. These receptors originate from a human donor with classical Hodgkin lymphoma.

This chain connects TRBV7-9 to TRBJ1-1; D is uncertain. Germline V lookup: CDR1 SEHNR, CDR2 FQNEAQ (reference sequence). This CDR3 region has 15 residues. The germline V and J ends were trimmed by 1 base and 3 bases, with 12 bases remaining between them. The CDR3 nucleotides read TGTGCCAGCAGCTTAGAAGAAGGAATCTACACTGAAGCTTTCTTT. Protein sequence: CASSLEEGIYTEAFF.

V gene TRBV6-5 combines with J gene TRBJ1-1; no firm D call. The CDR3 is 15 residues long. CDR1 is MNHEY, CDR2 SVGAGI, per germline. The V end lost 3 bases, the J end lost 0 bases, and 11 bases lay between the germline ends. This CDR3 reads CASSYRHGLNTEAFF. In DNA form, the CDR3 reads TGTGCCAGCAGTTATAGACACGGCTTGAACACTGAAGCTTTCTTT.

Regarding this clone: Germline and junction disagree at one end, which may indicate a read error. This chain links TRBV7-7 with TRBJ1-4; 7 bases line up with TRBD1. The CDR3 runs 15 residues. Germline V gene data show CDR1 as SSHAT and CDR2 as FNYEAQ (reference sequence). CDR3 DNA: TGTGCTAGCAGCTCGATCAGGGGGATCGGTGAAAAACTGTTTTTT. Translated, it gives CASSSIRGIGEKLFF.

This clone is medium-sized (0.01 to 0.1%) by share. The rearrangement uses TRBV28 and TRBJ2-5, with D possibly TRBD2 on 6 matching bases. The CDR3 totals 15 residues. Germline CDR1 is MDHEN and CDR2 is SYDVKM. V was cut by 1 base and J by 5 bases, with 14 bases left in between. CDR3 sequence reads: CASSLLRRGRETQYF. For the CDR3, the DNA is TGTGCCAGCAGTTTATTGAGGCGGGGACGGGAGACCCAGTACTTC.

The rearrangement links TRBV5-1 to TRBJ1-5, with D possibly TRBD1 on 5 matching bases. Per the germline V gene, CDR1 is SGHRS and CDR2 is YFSETQ. The CDR3 spans 17 residues. Trimming cost V 0 bases and J 4 bases, with 17 bases left between them. Here the CDR3 reads CASSLGPGPGGNQPQHF. The DNA of the CDR3 is TGCGCCAGCAGCTTGGGGCCGGGGCCAGGCGGGAATCAGCCCCAGCATTTT.

V usage is TRBV9 and J usage is TRBJ2-5; 7 bases line up with TRBD2. With V trimmed by 3 bases and J by 2 bases, 10 bases remained unmatched. The CDR3 has 16 residues. Germline V CDR1 and CDR2: SGDLS, YYNGEE. CDR3 nucleotides: TGTGCCAGCAGCGGCCGGGGGACGGGGGGACAAGAGACCCAGTACTTC. This gives the protein CASSGRGTGGQETQYF.

V gene TRBV27 combines with J gene TRBJ2-7; TRBD2 is a possible D gene (6 bases). The CDR3 is 13 residues long. V lost 4 bases to trimming and J lost 1 base, with 8 bases between them. CDR1 MNHEY and CDR2 SMNVEV come from the germline V gene (reference sequence). CDR3 DNA: TGTGCCAGCAGTTCCGGGACTTCCTACGAGCAGTACTTC. As protein: CASSSGTSYEQYF.

This sequence joins TRBV7-2 and TRBJ1-1, with D unresolved. The CDR3 is made up of 14 amino acids. Germline CDR1 is SGHTA and CDR2 is FQGNSA. Trimming cost V 3 bases and J 5 bases, with 13 bases left between them. The CDR3 reads CASSFWEGKTEAFF. DNA of the CDR3: TGTGCCAGCAGCTTCTGGGAGGGTAAAACTGAAGCTTTCTTT.

The genes are TRBV19 and TRBJ1-6; D is unclear. Germline loops: CDR1 LNHDA, CDR2 SQIVND (reference sequence). Trimming pared 7 bases from V and 5 bases from J, leaving 12 bases between. The CDR3 length is 14 residues. As DNA, the CDR3 is TGTGCCAGTAACCTCGGGAGAAATAATTCACCCCTCCACTTT. It encodes CASNLGRNNSPLHF.

This chain connects TRBV19 to TRBJ2-1; D might be TRBD1 (5 bases). Germline V gene lookup returns CDR1 LNHDA and CDR2 SQIVND (reference sequence). V lost 3 bases and J lost 4, with 13 bases in between. This CDR3 is built from 15 residues. The CDR3 DNA sequence: TGTGCCAGTAGTATGGCGCCAGGGTCTTACAATGAGCAGTTCTTC. Its protein is CASSMAPGSYNEQFF.

The chain uses TRBV10-3 and TRBJ2-7, with TRBD2 identical over 11 bases. The germline CDR1 and CDR2 sequences are ENHRY and SYGVKD. The CDR3 length is 15 residues. Germline trimming cut 4 bases from V and 7 bases from J; bases unmatched to any gene: 9. The CDR3: CAISAELAGVSEQYF. The CDR3 DNA reads TGTGCCATCAGTGCTGAACTAGCGGGGGTGAGTGAGCAGTACTTC.

V usage is TRBV19 and J usage is TRBJ1-1, with D possibly matching TRBD1 (5 bases). The V gene's germline CDR1 is LNHDA and CDR2 SQIVND (reference sequence). Trimming pared 1 base from V and 0 bases from J, leaving 9 bases between. The CDR3 totals 15 residues. Written as DNA, the CDR3 is TGTGCCAGTAGTATAGGGGGCTGGATGAACACTGAAGCTTTCTTT. This encodes CASSIGGWMNTEAFF. Looking up the rest from reference TRBV19 and TRBJ1-1 gives the full variable domain: DGGITQSPKYLFRKEGQNVTLSCEQNLNHDAMYWYRQDPGQGLRLIYYSQIVNDFQKGDIAEGYSVSREKKESFPLTVTSAQKNPTAFYLCASSIGGWMNTEAFFGQGTRLTVV.

The J gene is TRBJ2-6, the V gene TRBV7-2; the D gene is possibly TRBD1 (6 bases). The V gene's germline CDR1 is SGHTA and CDR2 FQGNSA. V was pared by 1 base and J by 1 base, with 8 bases between. The CDR3 runs to 16 residues. CDR3 amino acids: CASSLDRVSGANVLTF. The CDR3, as DNA: TGTGCCAGCAGCTTAGACAGGGTTTCTGGGGCCAACGTCCTGACTTTC.

The count of this clone is one. The V gene is TRBV6-5, the J gene TRBJ2-5, with 8 bases identical to TRBD2. Germline CDR1 MNHEY, CDR2 SVGAGI. The CDR3 totals 15 residues. Losses at the gene ends were 0 bases for V and 9 bases for J; bases not matched to a gene: 9. As DNA, the CDR3 is TGTGCCAGCAGTTACTCTTCCGGACGGCGGGGGGCCCAGTACTTC. The encoded protein is CASSYSSGRRGAQYF.

V and J are TRBV7-9 and TRBJ1-3; 7 nucleotides agree with TRBD1. Trimming cost V 3 bases and J 0 bases; bases outside gene matches: 5. Looked up from germline, CDR1 is SEHNR and CDR2 is FQNEAQ (reference sequence). This CDR3 has 16 amino acids. CDR3 residues: CASSLGQNNSGNTIYF. As DNA, the CDR3 is TGTGCCAGCAGCTTGGGACAGAATAACTCTGGAAACACCATATATTTT.

This clone occurred a few times. The chain links TRBV28 to TRBJ1-6; no definite D call. CDR3 length: 13 amino acids. V shed 3 bases and J shed 10 bases, with 10 bases lying between them. Germline CDR1 and CDR2: MDHEN and SYDVKM. In nucleotides, the CDR3 is TGTGCCAGCAGTTTTGACACCGCCTCACCCCTCCACTTT. Its protein product is CASSFDTASPLHF.

V usage is TRBV7-2 and J usage is TRBJ1-1; 10 bases match TRBD1. The CDR3 runs to 16 residues. The germline gives CDR1 SGHTA, CDR2 FQGNSA. J was trimmed by 0 bases and V by 5 bases; bases with no gene match: 6. DNA of the CDR3: TGTGCCAGCAGCCCTAGGACAGGGGGATTGAACACTGAAGCTTTCTTT. It encodes CASSPRTGGLNTEAFF.

J is TRBJ2-3 and V is TRBV19; D is perhaps TRBD2 (6 bases). Germline-derived CDR1 and CDR2 are LNHDA and SQIVND (reference sequence). Trimming took 3 bases from V and 2 from J, leaving 9 bases between them. This CDR3 is built from 14 residues. The CDR3: CASSMGGNTDTQYF. The CDR3, as DNA: TGTGCCAGTAGTATGGGGGGAAACACAGATACGCAGTATTTT.

This chain connects TRBV19 to TRBJ2-5, with 7 bases matching TRBD2. V shed 2 bases and J 5 bases; nucleotides not matched to a gene: 11. This CDR3 contains 16 residues. The germline V gene has CDR1 LNHDA and CDR2 SQIVND (reference sequence). The CDR3 DNA reads TGTGCCAGTAGTATAACATTAGTGGTGGGAGGGGAGACCCAGTACTTC. Translated: CASSITLVVGGETQYF.

This clone was counted once. The rearrangement uses TRBV6-4 and TRBJ2-1; TRBD2 matches at 12 bases. The V and J ends lost 6 bases and 8 bases, in that order; junction bases with no gene match: 8. CDR1 is MRHNA, CDR2 SNTAGT, per germline. This CDR3 has 15 residues. The CDR3 spells CASSLLAGGRDEQFF. In nucleotides, the CDR3 is TGTGCCAGCAGCCTCCTAGCGGGGGGGCGCGATGAGCAGTTCTTC.

The V gene is TRBV6-5, the J gene TRBJ2-7; perhaps TRBD1 as D (5 bases). The germline V gene has CDR1 MNHEY and CDR2 SVGAGI. The CDR3 consists of 13 residues. The germline V and J ends were trimmed by 6 bases and 4 bases, with 13 bases remaining between them. CDR3 nucleotide sequence: TGTGCCAGCAGCCCCAGGGTGAGATACGAGCAGTACTTC. Translation: CASSPRVRYEQYF.